Listed below are T cell receptor beta chains from one sample, sequenced in a study of blood T cell repertoires in COVID-19. Profiling relied on immunoSEQ multiplex PCR, and the TCRdb table lists in-frame clones only, not all of them. The sample yields about 250,000 clones, 80% to 90% seen once. What was sequenced was PBMCs or T cells enriched from blood (not recorded which). The receptors come from a woman between 18 and 30 years old who had recovered from COVID-19. Each CDR3 is given with its conserved first and last residue. A D gene is named only where the DNA matches it firmly. A clone size is listed for some rows: how often the clone was seen (once, few, many), or a class if it is expanded.

d_call: TRBD1
clone_size: .
v_call: TRBV29-1
j_call: TRBJ2-3
cdr3_nt: TGCAGCGTTGCCTGGACAGGGGTAGGAGATACGCAGTATTTT
cdr3_aa: CSVAWTGVGDTQYF

d_call: .
clone_size: .
v_call: TRBV4-1
j_call: TRBJ1-5
cdr3_nt: TGCGCCAGCAGCCAAGATCATGACTCCTATCAGCCCCAGCATTTT
cdr3_aa: CASSQDHDSYQPQHF

d_call: TRBD1
clone_size: .
v_call: TRBV4-1
j_call: TRBJ2-5
cdr3_nt: TGCGCCAGCAGCCAACCTCGGACAGGAAGATTAGAGACCCAGTACTTC
cdr3_aa: CASSQPRTGRLETQYF

d_call: .
clone_size: .
v_call: TRBV14
j_call: TRBJ2-7
cdr3_nt: TGTGCCAGCAGCCAAGATGACTTCACGAGCTCCTACGAGCAGTACTTC
cdr3_aa: CASSQDDFTSSYEQYF

d_call: TRBD2
clone_size: .
v_call: TRBV5-4
j_call: TRBJ2-1
cdr3_nt: TGTGCCAGCACCACGGGGGGGGGTGGTTCGCAGTTCTTC
cdr3_aa: CASTTGGGGSQFF

d_call: .
clone_size: .
v_call: TRBV11-2
j_call: TRBJ2-5
cdr3_nt: TGTGCCAGCAGCTTGGACAGAAAAGAGACCCAGTACTTC
cdr3_aa: CASSLDRKETQYF

d_call: TRBD2
clone_size: once
v_call: TRBV15
j_call: TRBJ2-1
cdr3_nt: TGTGCCACCAGCAGACTAGCGGGGGGCTCCTACAATGAGCAGTTCTTC
cdr3_aa: CATSRLAGGSYNEQFF

d_call: .
clone_size: .
v_call: TRBV19
j_call: TRBJ1-4
cdr3_nt: TGTGCCAGTAGTGCACCGCTGGGGGGTTTAAGGGAAAAACTGTTTTTT
cdr3_aa: CASSAPLGGLREKLFF

d_call: .
clone_size: .
v_call: TRBV12-3/TRBV12-4
j_call: TRBJ1-4
cdr3_nt: TGTGCCAGCAGTCTGACAGGTGAAAAACTGTTTTTT
cdr3_aa: CASSLTGEKLFF

d_call: TRBD2
clone_size: .
v_call: TRBV2
j_call: TRBJ2-2
cdr3_nt: TGTGCCAGCAGGGGACTAGCGGACACCGGGGAGCTGTTTTTT
cdr3_aa: CASRGLADTGELFF

d_call: TRBD1
clone_size: .
v_call: TRBV5-1
j_call: TRBJ1-2
cdr3_nt: TGCGCCAGCAGCTGGGGACAGATCGCGGGCTACACCTTC
cdr3_aa: CASSWGQIAGYTF

d_call: .
clone_size: .
v_call: TRBV5-1
j_call: TRBJ2-5
cdr3_nt: TGCGCCAGCAGCTTGGAGGGCGGGCCAGAGACCCAGTACTTC
cdr3_aa: CASSLEGGPETQYF

d_call: .
clone_size: .
v_call: TRBV14
j_call: TRBJ1-2
cdr3_nt: TGTGCCAGCAGCCCCGGAGCGTTCGGCTACACCTTC
cdr3_aa: CASSPGAFGYTF

d_call: .
clone_size: .
v_call: TRBV12-3/TRBV12-4
j_call: TRBJ1-2
cdr3_nt: TGTGCCAGCAGACCGCGGACTAACTATGGCTACACCTTC
cdr3_aa: CASRPRTNYGYTF

d_call: .
clone_size: .
v_call: TRBV28
j_call: TRBJ2-2
cdr3_nt: TGTGCCAGCAGGAGGGAAGCGGCGAACACCGGGGAGCTGTTTTTT
cdr3_aa: CASRREAANTGELFF

d_call: TRBD2
clone_size: .
v_call: TRBV5-1
j_call: TRBJ2-2
cdr3_nt: TGCGCCAGCAGCTTGCTGCGAGGGGCGGGAGCAAACACCGGGGAGCTGTTTTTT
cdr3_aa: CASSLLRGAGANTGELFF

d_call: TRBD2
clone_size: .
v_call: TRBV28
j_call: TRBJ2-7
cdr3_nt: TGTGCCAGCAGTGCAGCGGGGGGGCTCCACGAGCAGTACTTC
cdr3_aa: CASSAAGGLHEQYF

d_call: .
clone_size: .
v_call: TRBV7-9
j_call: TRBJ2-1
cdr3_nt: TGTGCCAGCAGCTCCCTTAGACTTATCGACAATGAGCAGTTCTTC
cdr3_aa: CASSSLRLIDNEQFF

d_call: TRBD1
clone_size: .
v_call: TRBV6-5
j_call: TRBJ1-1
cdr3_nt: TGTGCCAGCAGTTACTCCGGGACAGGGGCCACTGAAGCTTTCTTT
cdr3_aa: CASSYSGTGATEAFF

d_call: TRBD1
clone_size: .
v_call: TRBV18
j_call: TRBJ1-2
cdr3_nt: TGTGCCAGCTCACCTCAGGACAGGGTAAAGGGCTACACCTTC
cdr3_aa: CASSPQDRVKGYTF

d_call: .
clone_size: .
v_call: TRBV2
j_call: TRBJ2-5
cdr3_nt: TGTGCCAGCGGCGGAGGGGGCAGCGGGTCAGAGACCCAGTACTTC
cdr3_aa: CASGGGGSGSETQYF

d_call: .
clone_size: .
v_call: TRBV28
j_call: TRBJ1-2
cdr3_nt: TGTGCCAGCAGTCCCATGGGCCGTTATGGCTACACCTTC
cdr3_aa: CASSPMGRYGYTF

d_call: .
clone_size: .
v_call: TRBV7-2
j_call: TRBJ1-2
cdr3_nt: TGTGCCAGCAGCGCCGACAGGCGGAATGGCTACACCTTC
cdr3_aa: CASSADRRNGYTF

d_call: .
clone_size: .
v_call: TRBV3-1/TRBV3-2
j_call: TRBJ1-4
cdr3_nt: TGTGCCAGCAGCGGACGCGGGGCGGCAACTAATGAAAAACTGTTTTTT
cdr3_aa: CASSGRGAATNEKLFF

d_call: TRBD1
clone_size: .
v_call: TRBV5-8
j_call: TRBJ2-7
cdr3_nt: TGTGCCAGCAGGAGGACAGGGGTTGACGAGCAGTACTTC
cdr3_aa: CASRRTGVDEQYF

d_call: .
clone_size: .
v_call: TRBV28
j_call: TRBJ1-6
cdr3_nt: TGTGCCAGCAATGGGGGCACTAATAATTCACCCCTCCACTTT
cdr3_aa: CASNGGTNNSPLHF

d_call: .
clone_size: .
v_call: TRBV19
j_call: TRBJ1-1
cdr3_nt: TGTGCCGGCCCCGGGAAGAACACTGAAGCTTTCTTT
cdr3_aa: CAGPGKNTEAFF

d_call: TRBD1
clone_size: .
v_call: TRBV6-5
j_call: TRBJ2-7
cdr3_nt: TGTGCCAGCAGTATTAATACAGGGGTTTCATACGAGCAGTACTTC
cdr3_aa: CASSINTGVSYEQYF

d_call: .
clone_size: .
v_call: TRBV5-4
j_call: TRBJ1-4
cdr3_nt: TGTGCCAGCAGCTCTCCGGGGGCTAATGAAAAACTGTTTTTT
cdr3_aa: CASSSPGANEKLFF

d_call: TRBD2
clone_size: .
v_call: TRBV5-1
j_call: TRBJ2-5
cdr3_nt: TGCGCCAGCAGCATCCTCCCCGGGACTAGCGGGGGAGGAGAGACCCAGTACTTC
cdr3_aa: CASSILPGTSGGGETQYF

d_call: TRBD2
clone_size: .
v_call: TRBV5-1
j_call: TRBJ2-1
cdr3_nt: TGCGCCAGCAGCTCCCAGCGGGGGGGCCCCAATGAGCAGTTCTTC
cdr3_aa: CASSSQRGGPNEQFF

d_call: .
clone_size: once
v_call: TRBV4-1
j_call: TRBJ1-6
cdr3_nt: TGCGCCAGCAGCCAAGAATGGTACAGAGCGGATAATTCACCCCTCCACTTT
cdr3_aa: CASSQEWYRADNSPLHF

d_call: .
clone_size: .
v_call: TRBV6-5
j_call: TRBJ2-2
cdr3_nt: TGTGCCAGCAGTTACGGGGCTTGGGGTACCGGGGAGCTGTTTTTT
cdr3_aa: CASSYGAWGTGELFF

d_call: .
clone_size: .
v_call: TRBV19
j_call: TRBJ2-3
cdr3_nt: TGTGCCAGTAGCAATAGTGGCGGGGGCGCAGATACGCAGTATTTT
cdr3_aa: CASSNSGGGADTQYF

d_call: .
clone_size: .
v_call: TRBV11-2
j_call: TRBJ2-7
cdr3_nt: TGTGCCAGCAGGTCACAGAGCTACGAGCAGTACTTC
cdr3_aa: CASRSQSYEQYF

d_call: .
clone_size: .
v_call: TRBV27
j_call: TRBJ1-5
cdr3_nt: TGTGCCAGCAGTTTACCAGGGGCTAGCAATCAGCCCCAGCATTTT
cdr3_aa: CASSLPGASNQPQHF

d_call: .
clone_size: .
v_call: TRBV28
j_call: TRBJ1-3
cdr3_nt: TGTGCCAGCAGTCCACGCCGGGGTTCTGCTGGAAACACCATATATTTT
cdr3_aa: CASSPRRGSAGNTIYF